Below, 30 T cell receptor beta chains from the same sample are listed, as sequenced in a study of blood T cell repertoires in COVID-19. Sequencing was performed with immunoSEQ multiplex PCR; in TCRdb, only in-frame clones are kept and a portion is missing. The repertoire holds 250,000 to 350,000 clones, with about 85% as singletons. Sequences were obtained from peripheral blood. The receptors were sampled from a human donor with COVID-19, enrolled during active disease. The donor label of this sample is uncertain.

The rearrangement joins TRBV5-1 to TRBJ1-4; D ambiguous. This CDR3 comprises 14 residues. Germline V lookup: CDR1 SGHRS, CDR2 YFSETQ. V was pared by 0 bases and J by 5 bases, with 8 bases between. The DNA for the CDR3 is TGCGCCAGCAGCTTGGATGGCCCGAATGAAAAACTGTTTTTT. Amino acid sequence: CASSLDGPNEKLFF. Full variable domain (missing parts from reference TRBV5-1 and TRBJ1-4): KAGVTQTPRYLIKTRGQQVTLSCSPISGHRSVSWYQQTPGQGLQFLFEYFSETQRNKGNFPGRFSGRQFSNSRSEMNVSTLELGDSALYLCASSLDGPNEKLFFGSGTQLSVL.

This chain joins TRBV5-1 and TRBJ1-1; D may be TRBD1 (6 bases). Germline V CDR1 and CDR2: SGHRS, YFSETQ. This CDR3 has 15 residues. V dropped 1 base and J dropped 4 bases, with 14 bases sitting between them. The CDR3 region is CASSLPFSRGTEAFF. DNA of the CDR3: TGCGCCAGCAGCTTGCCGTTCTCCAGGGGCACTGAAGCTTTCTTT. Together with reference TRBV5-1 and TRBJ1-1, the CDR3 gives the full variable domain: KAGVTQTPRYLIKTRGQQVTLSCSPISGHRSVSWYQQTPGQGLQFLFEYFSETQRNKGNFPGRFSGRQFSNSRSEMNVSTLELGDSALYLCASSLPFSRGTEAFFGQGTRLTVV.

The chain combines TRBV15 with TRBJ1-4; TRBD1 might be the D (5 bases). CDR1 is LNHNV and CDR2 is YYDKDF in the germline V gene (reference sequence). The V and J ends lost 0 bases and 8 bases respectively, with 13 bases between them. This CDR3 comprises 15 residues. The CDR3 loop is CATSREGERGEKLFF. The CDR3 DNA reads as TGTGCCACCAGCAGAGAAGGCGAGCGGGGGGAAAAACTGTTTTTT. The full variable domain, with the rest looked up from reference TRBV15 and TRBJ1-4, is DAMVIQNPRYQVTQFGKPVTLSCSQTLNHNVMYWYQQKSSQAPKLLFHYYDKDFNNEADTPDNFQSRRPNTSFCFLDIRSPGLGDTAMYLCATSREGERGEKLFFGSGTQLSVL.

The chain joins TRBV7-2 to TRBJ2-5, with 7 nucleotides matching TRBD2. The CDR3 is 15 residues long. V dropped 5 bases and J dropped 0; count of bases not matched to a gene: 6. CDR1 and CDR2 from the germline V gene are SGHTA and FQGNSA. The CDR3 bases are TGTGCCAGCAGCCCCATGGGAGGGTACCAAGAGACCCAGTACTTC. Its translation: CASSPMGGYQETQYF.

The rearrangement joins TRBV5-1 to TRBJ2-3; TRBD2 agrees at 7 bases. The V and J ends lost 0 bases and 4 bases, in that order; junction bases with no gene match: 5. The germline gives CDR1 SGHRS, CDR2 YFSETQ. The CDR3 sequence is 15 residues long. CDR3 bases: TGCGCCAGCAGCTTGGTTCGACTAGCCGCAGATACGCAGTATTTT. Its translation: CASSLVRLAADTQYF.

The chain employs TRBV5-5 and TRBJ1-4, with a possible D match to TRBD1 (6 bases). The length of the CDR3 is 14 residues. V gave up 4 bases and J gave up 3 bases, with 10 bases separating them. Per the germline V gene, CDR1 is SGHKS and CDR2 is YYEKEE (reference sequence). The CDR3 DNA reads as TGTGCCAGCAGCCGGACAGTCCCTAATGAAAAACTGTTTTTT. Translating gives CASSRTVPNEKLFF.

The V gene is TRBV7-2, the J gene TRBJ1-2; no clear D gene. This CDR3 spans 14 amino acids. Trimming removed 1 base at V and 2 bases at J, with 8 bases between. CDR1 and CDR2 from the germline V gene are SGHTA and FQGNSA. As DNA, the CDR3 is TGTGCCAGCAGCTTAGTTGGGCCCAACTATGGCTACACCTTC. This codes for CASSLVGPNYGYTF.

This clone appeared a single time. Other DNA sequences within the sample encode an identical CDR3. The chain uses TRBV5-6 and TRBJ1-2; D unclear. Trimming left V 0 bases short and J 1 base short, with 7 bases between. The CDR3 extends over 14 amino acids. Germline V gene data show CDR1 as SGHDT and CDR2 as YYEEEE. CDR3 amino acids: CASSLGQLNYGYTF. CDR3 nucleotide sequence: TGTGCCAGCAGCTTGGGCCAACTTAACTATGGCTACACCTTC.

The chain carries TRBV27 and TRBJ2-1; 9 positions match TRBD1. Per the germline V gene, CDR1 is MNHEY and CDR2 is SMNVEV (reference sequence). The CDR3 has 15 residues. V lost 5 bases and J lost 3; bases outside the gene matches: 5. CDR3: CASSPTGQGYNEQFF. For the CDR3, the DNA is TGTGCCAGCAGTCCAACGGGACAGGGCTACAATGAGCAGTTCTTC.

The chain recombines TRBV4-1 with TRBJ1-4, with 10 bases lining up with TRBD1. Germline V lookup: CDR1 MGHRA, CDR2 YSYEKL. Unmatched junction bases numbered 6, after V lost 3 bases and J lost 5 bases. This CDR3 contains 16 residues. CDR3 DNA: TGCGCCAGCAGCCAGAGCCCGGGACAGGGGAATGAAAAACTGTTTTTT. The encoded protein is CASSQSPGQGNEKLFF.

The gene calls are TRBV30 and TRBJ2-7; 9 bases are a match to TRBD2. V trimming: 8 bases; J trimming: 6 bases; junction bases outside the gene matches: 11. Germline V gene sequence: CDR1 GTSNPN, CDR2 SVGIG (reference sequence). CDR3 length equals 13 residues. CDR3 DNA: TGTGCCGGAAATGCGGGAGGGCCGGGCGAGCAGTACTTC. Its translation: CAGNAGGPGEQYF.

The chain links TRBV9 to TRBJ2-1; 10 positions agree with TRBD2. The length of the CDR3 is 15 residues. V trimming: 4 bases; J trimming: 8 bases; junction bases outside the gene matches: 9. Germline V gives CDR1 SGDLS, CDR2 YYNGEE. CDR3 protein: CASSFIAGGGDEQFF. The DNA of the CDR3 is TGTGCCAGCAGCTTTATAGCGGGAGGCGGGGATGAGCAGTTCTTC.

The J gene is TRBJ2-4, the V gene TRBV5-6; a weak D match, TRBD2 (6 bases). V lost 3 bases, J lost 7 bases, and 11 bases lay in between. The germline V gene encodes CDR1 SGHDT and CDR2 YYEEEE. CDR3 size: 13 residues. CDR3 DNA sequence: TGTGCCAGCAGCTGGGGACTGGACAACATTCAGTACTTC. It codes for CASSWGLDNIQYF.

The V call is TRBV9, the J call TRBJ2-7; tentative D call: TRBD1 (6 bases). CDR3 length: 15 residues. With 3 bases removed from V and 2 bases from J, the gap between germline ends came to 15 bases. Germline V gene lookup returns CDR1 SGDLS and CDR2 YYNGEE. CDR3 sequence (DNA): TGTGCCAGCAGCGCCAGTCTAGGGGGTACCTACGAGCAGTACTTC. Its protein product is CASSASLGGTYEQYF.

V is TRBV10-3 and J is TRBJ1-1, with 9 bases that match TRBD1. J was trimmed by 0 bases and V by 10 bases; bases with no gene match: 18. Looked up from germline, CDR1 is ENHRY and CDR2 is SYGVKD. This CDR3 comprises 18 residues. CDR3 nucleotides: TGTGCCACCTTCTCCGGGACAGGGATTCTAGGAGTGAACACTGAAGCTTTCTTT. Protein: CATFSGTGILGVNTEAFF.

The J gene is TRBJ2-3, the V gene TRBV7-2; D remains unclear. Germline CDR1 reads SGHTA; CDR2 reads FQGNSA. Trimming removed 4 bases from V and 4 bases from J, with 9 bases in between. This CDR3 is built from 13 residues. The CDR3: CASSSSWPDTQYF. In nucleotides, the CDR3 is TGTGCCAGCAGCTCCTCCTGGCCAGATACGCAGTATTTT.

The CDR3 reads CAWSLAGGSNEQFF. The CDR3 DNA sequence: TGTGCCTGGAGTCTAGCGGGAGGATCCAATGAGCAGTTCTTC. The chain carries TRBV30 and TRBJ2-1; 11 positions match TRBD2. Germline trimming cut 2 bases from V and 6 bases from J; bases unmatched to any gene: 3. CDR1 is GTSNPN and CDR2 is SVGIG in the germline V gene (reference sequence). The CDR3 totals 14 residues.

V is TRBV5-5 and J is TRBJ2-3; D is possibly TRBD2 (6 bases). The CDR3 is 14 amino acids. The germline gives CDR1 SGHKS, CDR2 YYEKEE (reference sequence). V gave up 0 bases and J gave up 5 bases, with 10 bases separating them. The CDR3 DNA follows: TGTGCCAGCAGCTTGGACAGGCGGGGAGATACGCAGTATTTT. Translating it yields CASSLDRRGDTQYF.

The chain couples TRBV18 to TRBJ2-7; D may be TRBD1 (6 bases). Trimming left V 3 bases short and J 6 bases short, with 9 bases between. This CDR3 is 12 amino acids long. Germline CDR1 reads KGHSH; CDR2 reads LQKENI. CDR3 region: CASSPTGPEQYF. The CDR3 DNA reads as TGTGCCAGCTCACCGACAGGTCCCGAGCAGTACTTC.

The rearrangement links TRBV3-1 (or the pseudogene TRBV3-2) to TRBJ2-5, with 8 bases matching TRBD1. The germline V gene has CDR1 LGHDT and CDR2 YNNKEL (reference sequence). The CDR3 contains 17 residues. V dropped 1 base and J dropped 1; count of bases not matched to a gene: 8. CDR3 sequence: CASSQGQGLFGQETQYF. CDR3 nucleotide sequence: TGTGCCAGCAGCCAAGGACAGGGGTTGTTTGGCCAAGAGACCCAGTACTTC.

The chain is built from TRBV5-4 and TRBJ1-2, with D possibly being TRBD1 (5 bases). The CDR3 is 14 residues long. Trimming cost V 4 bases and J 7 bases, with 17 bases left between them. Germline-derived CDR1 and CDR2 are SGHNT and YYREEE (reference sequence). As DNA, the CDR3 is TGTGCCAGCAGCCCACAAGGGACTGCCGTTGGCTACACCTTC. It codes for CASSPQGTAVGYTF.

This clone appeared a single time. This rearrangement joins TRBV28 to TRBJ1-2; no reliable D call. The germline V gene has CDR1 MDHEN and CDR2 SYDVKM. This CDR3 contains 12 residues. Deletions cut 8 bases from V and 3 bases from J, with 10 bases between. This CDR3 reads CASYRSDYGYTF. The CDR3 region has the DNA TGTGCCAGCTATCGTTCTGACTATGGCTACACCTTC.

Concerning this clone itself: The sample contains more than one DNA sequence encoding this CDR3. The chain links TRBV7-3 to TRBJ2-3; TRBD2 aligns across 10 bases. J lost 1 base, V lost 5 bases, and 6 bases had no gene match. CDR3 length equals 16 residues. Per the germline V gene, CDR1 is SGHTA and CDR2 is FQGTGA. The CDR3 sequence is CASSPLAGGGTDTQYF. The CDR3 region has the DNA TGTGCCAGCAGCCCCTTAGCGGGAGGAGGCACAGATACGCAGTATTTT.

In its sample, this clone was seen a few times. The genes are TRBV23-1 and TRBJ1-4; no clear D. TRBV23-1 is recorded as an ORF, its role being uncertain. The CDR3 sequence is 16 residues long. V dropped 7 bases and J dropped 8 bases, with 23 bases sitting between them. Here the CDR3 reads CASTPGLPGSSEKLFF. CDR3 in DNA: TGCGCCAGCACCCCGGGCCTCCCGGGGTCAAGCGAAAAACTGTTTTTT.

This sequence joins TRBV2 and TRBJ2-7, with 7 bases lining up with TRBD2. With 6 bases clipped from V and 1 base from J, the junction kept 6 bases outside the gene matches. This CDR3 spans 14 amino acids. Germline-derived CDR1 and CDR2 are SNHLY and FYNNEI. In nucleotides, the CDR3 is TGTGCCAGCAGGAACTCGGGGGGTTCCTACGAGCAGTACTTC. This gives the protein CASRNSGGSYEQYF.

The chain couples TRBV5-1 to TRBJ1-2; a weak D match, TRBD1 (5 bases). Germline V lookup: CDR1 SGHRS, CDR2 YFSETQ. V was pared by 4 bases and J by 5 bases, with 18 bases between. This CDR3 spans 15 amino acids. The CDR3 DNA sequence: TGCGCCAGCAGCCCGCGGACGGGGACTTCTTATGGCTACACCTTC. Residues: CASSPRTGTSYGYTF. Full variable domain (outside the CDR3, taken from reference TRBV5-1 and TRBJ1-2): KAGVTQTPRYLIKTRGQQVTLSCSPISGHRSVSWYQQTPGQGLQFLFEYFSETQRNKGNFPGRFSGRQFSNSRSEMNVSTLELGDSALYLCASSPRTGTSYGYTFGSGTRLTVV.

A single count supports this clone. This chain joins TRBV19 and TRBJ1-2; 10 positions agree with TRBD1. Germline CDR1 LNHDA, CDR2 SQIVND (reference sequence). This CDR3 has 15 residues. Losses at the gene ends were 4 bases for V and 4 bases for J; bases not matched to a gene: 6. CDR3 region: CASSTRDRGPYGYTF. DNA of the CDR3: TGTGCCAGTAGTACACGGGACAGGGGACCCTATGGCTACACCTTC.

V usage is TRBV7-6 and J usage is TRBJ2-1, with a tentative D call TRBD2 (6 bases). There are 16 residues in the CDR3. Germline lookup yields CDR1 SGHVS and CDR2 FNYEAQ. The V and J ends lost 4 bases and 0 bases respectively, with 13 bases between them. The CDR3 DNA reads TGTGCCAGCAGCTCCCTAGCGCAGAGCTCCTACAATGAGCAGTTCTTC. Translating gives CASSSLAQSSYNEQFF. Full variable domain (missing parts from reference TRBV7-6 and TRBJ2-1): GAGVSQSPRYKVTKRGQDVALRCDPISGHVSLYWYRQALGQGPEFLTYFNYEAQQDKSGLPNDRFSAERPEGSISTLTIQRTEQRDSAMYRCASSSLAQSSYNEQFFGPGTRLTVL.

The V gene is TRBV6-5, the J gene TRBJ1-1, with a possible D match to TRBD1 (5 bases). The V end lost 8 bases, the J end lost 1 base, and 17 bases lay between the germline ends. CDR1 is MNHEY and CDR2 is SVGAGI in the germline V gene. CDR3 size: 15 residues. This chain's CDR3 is CASAPADKKNTEAFF. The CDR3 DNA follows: TGTGCCAGCGCCCCGGCGGACAAAAAGAACACTGAAGCTTTCTTT.

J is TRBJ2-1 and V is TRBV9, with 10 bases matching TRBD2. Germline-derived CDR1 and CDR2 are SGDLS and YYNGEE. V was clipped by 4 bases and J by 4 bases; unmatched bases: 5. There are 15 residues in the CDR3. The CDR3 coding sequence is TGTGCCAGCAGCAGAGGACTAGCGGAGTACAATGAGCAGTTCTTC. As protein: CASSRGLAEYNEQFF.